These 9 T cell receptor beta chains share one sample of origin, sequenced in a study of cytomegalovirus exposure and HLA in healthy donors. The PCR used 60 Vbeta and 13 Jbeta primers. Profiled with immunoSEQ multiplex PCR; TCRdb holds only in-frame clones, not every one. This sample carries 170,000 or so clones, over 75% of them seen once, and the ten largest clones take about 1.5%. The specimen was PBMCs. Receptor source: a young woman in good health and CMV-seronegative.

J is TRBJ1-2 and V is TRBV5-1; possible D gene TRBD1, 5 bases. Deletions cut 4 bases from V and 4 bases from J, with 17 bases between. The CDR3 consists of 15 residues. Germline CDR1 and CDR2: SGHRS and YFSETQ. This CDR3 is CASSLGLIGAYGYTF. CDR3 nucleotides: TGCGCCAGCAGCCTGGGGTTGATTGGGGCCTATGGCTACACCTTC.

This clone appeared once. V usage is TRBV6-5 and J usage is TRBJ1-5; D is unclear. CDR1 and CDR2 from the germline V gene are MNHEY and SVGAGI. This CDR3 has 14 residues. The V end lost 5 bases, the J end lost 0 bases, and 8 bases lay between the germline ends. The CDR3 is CASSPVYSNQPQHF. In nucleotides, the CDR3 is TGTGCCAGCAGTCCCGTATATAGCAATCAGCCCCAGCATTTT.

This chain uses TRBV9 with TRBJ1-5; perhaps TRBD1 as D (6 bases). Trimming cost V 5 bases and J 1 base, with 19 bases left between them. This CDR3 has 17 residues. The germline V gene has CDR1 SGDLS and CDR2 YYNGEE. The CDR3 spells CASSPPRTVESNQPQHF. CDR3 in DNA: TGTGCCAGCAGTCCTCCTCGGACAGTGGAAAGCAATCAGCCCCAGCATTTT.

As DNA, the CDR3 is TGCGCCAGCAGGGAGGGTGAGAACACTGAAGCTTTCTTT. Encoded protein: CASREGENTEAFF. This chain links TRBV5-1 with TRBJ1-1, with D unresolved. Germline V gene data show CDR1 as SGHRS and CDR2 as YFSETQ. The V end was cut by 5 bases, the J end by 1 base, with 9 bases between. The CDR3 totals 13 residues. The full variable domain, its missing parts supplied by reference TRBV5-1 and TRBJ1-1, is KAGVTQTPRYLIKTRGQQVTLSCSPISGHRSVSWYQQTPGQGLQFLFEYFSETQRNKGNFPGRFSGRQFSNSRSEMNVSTLELGDSALYLCASREGENTEAFFGQGTRLTVV.

There are a few counts of this clone. V and J are TRBV27 and TRBJ2-1; 8 bases agree with TRBD1. The J segment lost 7 bases and the V segment lost 4 bases, leaving 0 bases of the junction unmatched. The CDR3 length is 12 residues. Per germline, CDR1 MNHEY and CDR2 SMNVEV (reference sequence). Here the CDR3 reads CASSYRGNEQFF. For the CDR3, the DNA is TGTGCCAGCAGTTACAGGGGGAATGAGCAGTTCTTC.

This rearrangement joins TRBV29-1 to TRBJ2-5, with D maybe TRBD2 (5 bases). From germline, CDR1 is SQVTM and CDR2 ANQGSEA. This CDR3 is built from 11 residues. V was cut by 4 bases and J by 3 bases, with 6 bases left in between. CDR3 DNA: TGCAGCGTTGCCGGGAAAGAGACCCAGTACTTC. It yields the protein CSVAGKETQYF.

The gene calls are TRBV5-6 and TRBJ2-7; D is uncertain. Looked up from germline, CDR1 is SGHDT and CDR2 is YYEEEE. The V end was cut by 1 base, the J end by 0 bases, with 11 bases between. This CDR3 is built from 15 residues. CDR3 DNA sequence: TGTGCCAGCAGCTTGTTTGGCAGAAGCTCCTACGAGCAGTACTTC. This codes for CASSLFGRSSYEQYF.

The rearrangement uses TRBV5-1 and TRBJ2-3; D perhaps matches TRBD2 (5 bases). Per germline, CDR1 SGHRS and CDR2 YFSETQ. V lost 4 bases and J lost 2, with 11 bases in between. This CDR3 contains 14 residues. CDR3 amino acids: CASSLDSHTDTQYF. Written as DNA, the CDR3 is TGCGCCAGCAGCCTGGACTCGCACACAGATACGCAGTATTTT.

The J gene is TRBJ2-5, the V gene TRBV5-1, with D possibly being TRBD2 (6 bases). V was pared by 4 bases and J by 5 bases, with 9 bases between. The germline CDR1 and CDR2 sequences are SGHRS and YFSETQ. The CDR3 totals 12 residues. The CDR3 reads CASSVGGETQYF. The CDR3 nucleotides read TGCGCCAGCAGCGTTGGGGGGGAGACCCAGTACTTC.